This TCR beta chain was profiled in a study of T cell repertoires in cytomegalovirus infection. Overall study: HLA-B-restricted CMV epitopes that are well studied were used alongside recently identified HLA-C-restricted ones. TCR beta signatures that were public indicated CMV infection and matching HLA type. Whole-study findings and limits: Dominant in the ex vivo response were TCR beta clonotypes restricted by HLA-C and specific for CMV.

Of note for this clonotype: Antigen specificity is unknown.

Per germline, CDR1 SGHKS and CDR2 YYEKEE (reference sequence). The V segment lost 4 bases and the J segment 5 bases; nucleotides outside the gene matches: 7. There are 15 residues in the CDR3. TCRdb fed the reads into MiXCR, producing one record per CDR3 protein. The table has around 500,000 distinct CDR3 sequences, 40% to 50% seen once. The receptor was isolated from a human donor in good health (CMV status not recorded). Some clones in this sample may be carry-over from other donors' samples. V is TRBV5-5 and J is TRBJ2-5; 11 bases agree with TRBD2. The sequencing here drew on cultured PBMCs, taken from culture after CMV antigen stimulation. The CDR3 DNA reads as TGTGCCAGCAGCGAAATGACTAGCGGGACTGAGACCCAGTACTTC. Its translation: CASSEMTSGTETQYF. Full variable domain (remainder filled in from reference TRBV5-5 and TRBJ2-5): DAGVTQSPTHLIKTRGQQVTLRCSPISGHKSVSWYQQVLGQGPQFIFQYYEKEERGRGNFPDRFSARQFPNYSSELNVNALLLGDSALYLCASSEMTSGTETQYFGPGTRLLVL.